A selection of T cell receptor beta chains follows, all from one sample in a study of T-cell memory formation after mild COVID-19. TCRdb itself ran the 5' RACE reads through MiXCR, one entry per CDR3 protein. There are some 440,000 distinct CDR3 sequences in the sample; around 27% occur only once, and approximately 13% lies in the top ten. Sequenced sample: PBMCs or a T cell subset sorted from them (not recorded which). The receptors come from an adult woman who had mild COVID-19 (a few samples of this study predate the infection). Cell type and time point are not known. Both conserved end residues are part of each CDR3. Each record gives: J gene, D gene, clone size, V gene, CDR3 protein, CDR3 DNA. A D gene is named only where the DNA matches it firmly. Some rows mark clone size as missing; the rest say once, few, many or name a class of expanded clone.

TRBJ2-5 NA few TRBV7-8 CASSGRETQYF TGTGCCAGCAGCGGACGAGAGACCCAGTACTTC
TRBJ2-7 TRBD1 NA TRBV24-1 CATSEPDRDGEQYF TGTGCCACCAGTGAACCGGACAGGGACGGCGAGCAGTACTTC
TRBJ2-2 NA NA TRBV4-3 CASSQDPGTVNTGELFF TGCGCCAGCAGCCAAGATCCCGGGACCGTAAACACCGGGGAGCTGTTTTTT
TRBJ2-3 TRBD2 NA TRBV30 CAWSARLARPSTDTQYF TGTGCCTGGAGTGCCCGACTAGCGCGCCCGAGCACAGATACGCAGTATTTT
TRBJ1-6 NA few TRBV6-5 CASSYLGGTGPRRYNSPLHF TGTGCCAGCAGTTACTTGGGTGGTACTGGACCGCGAAGGTATAATTCACCCCTCCACTTT
TRBJ2-3 NA few TRBV29-1 CSVLGGVRSSLDTQYF TGCAGCGTCCTCGGAGGGGTGCGGTCCAGCCTAGATACGCAGTATTTT
TRBJ1-4 NA few TRBV5-6 CASSSTNEKLFF TGTGCCAGCAGTTCAACTAATGAAAAACTGTTTTTT
TRBJ2-3 NA NA TRBV6-2/TRBV6-3 CASSRKTDTQYF TGTGCCAGCAGTAGAAAGACAGATACGCAGTATTTT
TRBJ2-2 TRBD2 NA TRBV12-3/TRBV12-4 CASSLFLAGGPAGELFF TGTGCCAGCAGTTTATTTTTAGCGGGAGGGCCCGCCGGGGAGCTGTTTTTT
TRBJ1-1 NA NA TRBV11-3 CASSLRSEQPKRIF TGTGCCAGCAGCTTACGATCGGAGCAGCCAAAGCGTATCTTT
TRBJ2-2 NA NA TRBV5-1 CASSEFSNTGELFF TGCGCCAGCAGCGAATTTTCGAACACCGGGGAGCTGTTTTTT
TRBJ1-1 NA NA TRBV6-4 CASSGRGTEAFF TGTGCCAGCAGTGGCCGGGGTACTGAAGCTTTCTTT
TRBJ2-7 NA few TRBV12-3/TRBV12-4 CASSPFGPAPGEQYF TGTGCCAGCAGTCCCTTCGGCCCGGCCCCTGGGGAGCAGTACTTC
TRBJ2-3 TRBD2 few TRBV5-1 CASSLERGLEADTQYF TGCGCCAGCAGCTTGGAAAGGGGACTAGAAGCAGATACGCAGTATTTT
TRBJ2-1 TRBD2 NA TRBV6-2/TRBV6-3 CASSGSGTSGRTIYNEQFF TGTGCCAGCAGTGGATCCGGGACTAGCGGGAGGACCATCTACAATGAGCAGTTCTTC
TRBJ1-3 TRBD1 NA TRBV2 CASSYRQGASGNTIYF TGTGCCAGCAGTTATAGACAGGGGGCCTCTGGAAACACCATATATTTT
TRBJ1-1 NA NA TRBV6-6 CASSRPMNTEAFF TGTGCCAGCAGTCGGCCTATGAACACTGAAGCTTTCTTT
TRBJ2-7 NA NA TRBV20-1 CSARDPDRTSLPYEQYF TGCAGTGCTAGAGATCCGGACAGGACTAGCCTACCCTACGAGCAGTACTTC
TRBJ1-1 TRBD1 few TRBV19 CASGPDRGLLGAFF TGTGCCAGTGGACCAGACAGGGGGCTTTTAGGTGCTTTCTTT
TRBJ2-7 TRBD1 NA TRBV20-1 CSARGDRLLHEQYF TGCAGTGCTAGAGGGGACAGGCTTCTTCACGAGCAGTACTTC
TRBJ2-3 TRBD1 NA TRBV29-1 CSVDGWTGAADTQYF TGCAGCGTTGACGGGTGGACAGGGGCAGCAGATACGCAGTATTTT
TRBJ1-5 TRBD1 NA TRBV12-3/TRBV12-4 CASSRPGQGNQPQHF TGTGCCAGCAGTCGCCCGGGACAGGGGAATCAGCCCCAGCATTTT
TRBJ1-3 TRBD1 NA TRBV19 CASSSHRGSGNTIYF TGTGCCAGTAGTTCCCACAGGGGTTCTGGAAACACCATATATTTT
TRBJ1-2 NA NA TRBV7-8 CASSLAMGGGYGYTF TGTGCCAGCAGCTTAGCGATGGGGGGTGGCTATGGCTACACCTTC
TRBJ1-1 NA once TRBV7-9 CASSPGQTMNTEAFF TGTGCCAGCAGCCCTGGACAGACCATGAACACTGAAGCTTTCTTT
TRBJ2-2 NA NA TRBV9 CASSDINTGELFF TGTGCCAGCAGCGATATTAACACCGGGGAGCTGTTTTTT
TRBJ1-2 TRBD1 few TRBV29-1 CSVEDYRGTAGYTF TGCAGCGTTGAAGATTACAGGGGGACCGCTGGCTACACCTTC
TRBJ2-5 TRBD2 few TRBV3-1 CASSLLLGRGGEETQYF TGTGCCAGCAGCCTTCTGCTGGGGCGGGGGGGCGAAGAGACCCAGTACTTC
TRBJ1-1 NA NA TRBV7-9 CASSLSQAHKERMNTEAFF TGTGCCAGCAGCTTATCGCAGGCCCACAAGGAGCGGATGAACACTGAAGCTTTCTTT
TRBJ2-3 TRBD2 few TRBV28 CASSFSPVEAGVSDTQYF TGTGCCAGCAGTTTCTCCCCGGTAGAAGCGGGGGTCTCAGATACGCAGTATTTT
TRBJ2-7 TRBD2 many TRBV20-1 CSAQTGGATYEQYF TGCAGTGCTCAGACGGGGGGAGCAACCTACGAGCAGTACTTC
TRBJ2-7 NA few TRBV4-3 CASSQGTGRTYEQYF TGCGCCAGCAGCCAAGGAACAGGGCGAACCTACGAGCAGTACTTC
TRBJ2-1 TRBD2 few TRBV20-1 CSARIAGIGTSTGVGAYNEQFF TGCAGTGCTAGAATTGCGGGCATCGGGACTAGCACAGGGGTAGGGGCCTACAATGAGCAGTTCTTC
TRBJ2-1 TRBD1 few TRBV5-1 CASSRGQPFYNEQFF TGCGCCAGCAGCAGGGGACAGCCATTTTACAATGAGCAGTTCTTC
TRBJ1-1 TRBD1 NA TRBV20-1 CSAVLQGVTEAFF TGCAGTGCTGTACTCCAGGGGGTCACTGAAGCTTTCTTT
TRBJ2-6 NA NA TRBV6-1 CASSEISSGANVLTF TGTGCCAGCAGTGAAATATCCTCTGGGGCCAACGTCCTGACTTTC
TRBJ1-2 NA few TRBV20-1 CSARVPGLTNYGYTF TGCAGTGCTAGAGTTCCGGGGTTAACTAACTATGGCTACACCTTC
TRBJ2-1 NA few TRBV4-1 CASSSGGEQFF TGCGCCAGCAGCTCCGGGGGTGAGCAGTTCTTC
TRBJ1-1 TRBD1 few TRBV29-1 CSVEKGAKDTEAFF TGCAGCGTTGAGAAGGGGGCAAAGGACACTGAAGCTTTCTTT
TRBJ2-1 TRBD2 NA TRBV6-2/TRBV6-3 CATSRTSGFSYNEQFF TGTGCCACTTCCCGGACTAGCGGCTTCTCCTACAATGAGCAGTTCTTC
TRBJ1-4 TRBD1 few TRBV6-5 CASSSGQGNEKLFF TGTGCCAGCAGTTCGGGACAGGGTAATGAAAAACTGTTTTTT
TRBJ2-1 NA few TRBV12-3/TRBV12-4 CASSFLLGPLNEQFF TGTGCCAGCTCGTTCCTGTTAGGGCCCCTCAATGAGCAGTTCTTC
TRBJ2-3 NA NA TRBV2 CASRGDQTDTQYF TGTGCCAGCAGGGGCGACCAGACAGATACGCAGTATTTT
TRBJ2-3 TRBD1 many TRBV7-2 CASSGRQGTPTDTQYF TGTGCCAGCAGCGGTCGACAGGGGACCCCCACAGATACGCAGTATTTT
TRBJ1-5 NA few TRBV29-1 CSVGWGSGPQHF TGCAGCGTTGGATGGGGGAGCGGGCCCCAGCATTTT
TRBJ2-7 NA few TRBV7-3 CASSPRGLSYEQYF TGTGCCAGCAGCCCCAGAGGTCTCTCCTACGAGCAGTACTTC
TRBJ2-3 TRBD1 NA TRBV2 CASSEGGTGQGLTDTQYF TGTGCCAGCAGTGAAGGAGGTACAGGACAGGGTCTCACAGATACGCAGTATTTT
TRBJ2-2 NA many TRBV11-2 CASSLGREAGELFF TGTGCCAGCAGCTTAGGGAGAGAGGCCGGGGAGCTGTTTTTT
TRBJ2-7 TRBD2 NA TRBV25-1 CASSTQRAGDSYEQYF TGTGCCAGCAGTACGCAAAGAGCGGGGGACTCCTACGAGCAGTACTTC
TRBJ2-1 NA few TRBV4-1 CASSPLDWGSYNEQFF TGCGCCAGCAGCCCCCTGGACTGGGGATCCTACAATGAGCAGTTCTTC
TRBJ2-1 NA few TRBV11-2 CASSTGAYNEQFF TGTGCCAGCAGCACGGGGGCGTACAATGAGCAGTTCTTC
TRBJ1-2 TRBD1 NA TRBV7-2 CASSFDRGQGYTF TGTGCCAGCAGCTTTGACAGGGGGCAGGGCTACACCTTC
TRBJ2-3 TRBD1 NA TRBV29-1 CSVERGTGTDTQYF TGCAGCGTTGAAAGAGGGACAGGGACAGATACGCAGTATTTT
TRBJ2-3 NA NA TRBV3-1 CASSPLPLLRQGGTDTQYF TGTGCCAGCAGCCCACTCCCCCTACTCAGACAAGGGGGTACAGATACGCAGTATTTT
TRBJ2-1 TRBD2 few TRBV27 CASSPLSGARGDEQFF TGTGCCAGCAGCCCCCTTAGCGGGGCGAGGGGGGATGAGCAGTTCTTC
TRBJ2-1 NA NA TRBV11-3 CASSLGREWNNEQFF TGTGCCAGCAGCTTAGGACGGGAGTGGAACAATGAGCAGTTCTTC
TRBJ1-3 NA NA TRBV9 CASSVGGATLSGNTIYF TGTGCCAGCAGCGTAGGAGGGGCAACTCTCTCTGGAAACACCATATATTTT
TRBJ2-6 TRBD1 NA TRBV10-3 CATSGGSGANVLTF TGTGCCACGTCAGGGGGTAGTGGGGCCAACGTCCTGACTTTC
TRBJ2-3 TRBD2 many TRBV5-1 CASSLALAGSTDTQYF TGCGCCAGCAGCTTGGCCCTAGCGGGGAGCACAGATACGCAGTATTTT
TRBJ2-5 NA NA TRBV7-9 CASSSGTRLVPGTQYF TGTGCCAGCAGCTCCGGTACAAGACTAGTTCCAGGGACCCAGTACTTC